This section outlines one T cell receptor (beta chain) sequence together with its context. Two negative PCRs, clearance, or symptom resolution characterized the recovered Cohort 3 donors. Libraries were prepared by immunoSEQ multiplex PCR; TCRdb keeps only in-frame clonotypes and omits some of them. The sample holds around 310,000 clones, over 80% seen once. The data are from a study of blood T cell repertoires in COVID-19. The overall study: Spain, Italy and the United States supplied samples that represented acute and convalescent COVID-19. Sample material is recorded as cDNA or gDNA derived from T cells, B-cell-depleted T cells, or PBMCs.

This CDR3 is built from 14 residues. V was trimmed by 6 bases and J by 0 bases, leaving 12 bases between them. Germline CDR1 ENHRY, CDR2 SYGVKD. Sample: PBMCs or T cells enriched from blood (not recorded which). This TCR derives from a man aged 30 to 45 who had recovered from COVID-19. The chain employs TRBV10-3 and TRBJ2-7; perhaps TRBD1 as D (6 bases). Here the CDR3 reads CAIRVTGSSYEQYF. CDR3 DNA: TGTGCCATCAGGGTGACAGGATCCTCCTACGAGCAGTACTTC.